This entry lists 20 T cell receptor beta chains sequenced from one sample in a study of shared clonotypes between healthy human individuals. Libraries were prepared by immunoSEQ multiplex PCR; TCRdb keeps only in-frame clonotypes and omits some of them. This sample carries 300,000 or so clones, 74% of them seen once, and the ten largest clones take about a tenth. Sequencing was performed on memory CD4+ T cells sorted from blood. As for subset: CD45RA-negative fraction. These receptors were collected from a man aged 25-45 years in good health.

This clone was counted only a few times. The V call is TRBV10-2, the J call TRBJ2-7; 10 bases map to TRBD1. CDR1 and CDR2 (germline): WSHSY, SAAADI. The CDR3 spans 12 residues. V lost 8 bases and J lost 4; bases outside the gene matches: 2. CDR3 in DNA: TGCGCCAGCCGGGACAGGGGTTACGAGCAGTACTTC. Translation gives CASRDRGYEQYF.

This chain uses TRBV28 with TRBJ1-3; perhaps TRBD1 as D (5 bases). Germline CDR1 and CDR2: MDHEN and SYDVKM. V shed 8 bases and J shed 0 bases, with 26 bases lying between them. The CDR3 extends over 19 amino acids. The CDR3 here is CASSPYPGSFRVSGNTIYF. CDR3 DNA sequence: TGTGCCAGCTCCCCCTACCCAGGGTCGTTTCGGGTCTCTGGAAACACCATATATTTT.

The chain couples TRBV9 to TRBJ2-2; a weak D match, TRBD1 (6 bases). This CDR3 comprises 18 residues. Germline assignment: CDR1 SGDLS and CDR2 YYNGEE. The V gene lost 0 bases and the J gene lost 2 bases, with 17 bases spanning the gap. DNA for the CDR3: TGTGCCAGCAGCGTAGGCCCCCGGGGACAAACTAACACCGGGGAGCTGTTTTTT. Its translation is CASSVGPRGQTNTGELFF.

The CDR3 nucleotides read TGCGCCAGCAGCCAAGGTGGGACGGTTACACCCTACGAGCAGTACTTC. This translates into CASSQGGTVTPYEQYF. The V gene is TRBV4-3, the J gene TRBJ2-7; D may correspond to TRBD1 or TRBD2 (5 bases each). Germline values: CDR1 LGHNA, CDR2 YSLEER. The V end lost 1 base, the J end lost 2 bases, and 15 bases lay between the germline ends. This CDR3 has 16 amino acids.

V and J are TRBV2 and TRBJ2-3, with unresolved D. The length of the CDR3 is 11 residues. The germline V gene has CDR1 SNHLY and CDR2 FYNNEI. Trimming cost V 6 bases and J 6 bases, with 7 bases left between them. The CDR3 loop is CASRLLDTQYF. CDR3 in DNA: TGTGCCAGCAGACTACTGGATACGCAGTATTTT.

In this sample, this clone turned up once. V is TRBV29-1 and J is TRBJ2-7; D possibly corresponds to TRBD1 (7 bases). Trimming removed 4 bases at V and 7 bases at J, with 20 bases between. Germline CDR1 is SQVTM and CDR2 is ANQGSEA. This CDR3 is 14 amino acids long. CDR3 sequence: CSVGGGGAHKEQYF. The CDR3 bases are TGCAGCGTTGGAGGAGGGGGCGCCCATAAGGAGCAGTACTTC.

The chain recombines TRBV28 with TRBJ2-5; 7 nucleotides match TRBD2. The CDR3 runs to 18 residues. Unmatched junction bases numbered 19, after V lost 5 bases and J lost 4 bases. CDR1 and CDR2 (germline): MDHEN, SYDVKM. The CDR3 region has the DNA TGTGCCAGCAGTCCATCGTTTGGACTAGGTTCTCTTTCAGAGACCCAGTACTTC. Translated: CASSPSFGLGSLSETQYF.

The rearrangement uses TRBV28 and TRBJ1-5; D is unclear. CDR3 size: 12 residues. V was pared by 5 bases and J by 8 bases, with 10 bases between. Germline CDR1 MDHEN, CDR2 SYDVKM. The CDR3, as DNA: TGTGCCAGCAGTGGCCAACTTAAGCCCCAGCATTTT. This codes for CASSGQLKPQHF.

This clone has at least ten counts. The same CDR3 is also encoded by other DNA sequences in this sample. J is TRBJ2-2 and V is TRBV5-1; D gene ambiguous. Per the germline V gene, CDR1 is SGHRS and CDR2 is YFSETQ. This CDR3 has 13 residues. The germline V and J ends were trimmed by 0 bases and 4 bases, with 4 bases remaining between them. As DNA, the CDR3 is TGCGCCAGCAGCTTGGAACCCACCGGGGAGCTGTTTTTT. This encodes CASSLEPTGELFF.

The chain links TRBV5-5 to TRBJ2-7, with D possibly matching TRBD2 (6 bases). The ends were cut back, 0 bases at V and 7 bases at J, with 11 bases in the middle. The CDR3 sequence is 13 residues long. Looked up from germline, CDR1 is SGHKS and CDR2 is YYEKEE (reference sequence). The CDR3 sequence: CASSLVRAGEQYF. The CDR3 region has the DNA TGTGCCAGCAGCTTGGTCCGGGCGGGAGAGCAGTACTTC.

This clone appeared a few times. The genes are TRBV11-2 and TRBJ2-2, with 7 nucleotides matching TRBD1. The CDR3 loop spans 15 amino acids. V was pared by 4 bases and J by 4 bases, with 6 bases of the junction left unmatched. Per germline, CDR1 SGHAT and CDR2 FQNNGV. The CDR3 DNA sequence: TGTGCCAGCAGCTACGGGACAGTAAGCACCGGGGAGCTGTTTTTT. Translating it yields CASSYGTVSTGELFF.

The chain employs TRBV11-2 and TRBJ2-3; D is unresolved. V was shortened by 3 bases and J by 3 bases, with 7 bases between the two germline ends. The CDR3 spans 13 residues. CDR1 is SGHAT and CDR2 is FQNNGV in the germline V gene. In DNA form, the CDR3 reads TGTGCCAGCAGCTTTCAGGAGACAGATACGCAGTATTTT. Protein sequence: CASSFQETDTQYF.

The chain uses TRBV6-5 and TRBJ2-5; TRBD2 might be the D (6 bases). There are 15 residues in the CDR3. The ends were cut back, 4 bases at V and 2 bases at J, with 14 bases in the middle. Germline V CDR1 and CDR2: MNHEY, SVGAGI. The CDR3 coding sequence is TGTGCCAGCAGTTCCTGGGGGACTGGGCAAGAGACCCAGTACTTC. Protein product: CASSSWGTGQETQYF.

CDR3 sequence: CASNSGEQYF. The CDR3 DNA follows: TGTGCCAGCAATTCCGGCGAGCAGTACTTC. This rearrangement joins TRBV2 to TRBJ2-7; D gene uncertain. Trimming cost V 7 bases and J 6 bases, with 7 bases left between them. Germline-derived CDR1 and CDR2 are SNHLY and FYNNEI. CDR3 length equals 10 residues.

The chain uses TRBV11-2 and TRBJ2-5; 8 bases line up with TRBD2. The trim removed 5 bases at V and 4 bases at J, leaving 9 bases unmatched. The germline V gene encodes CDR1 SGHAT and CDR2 FQNNGV. CDR3 size: 15 residues. The CDR3 DNA follows: TGTGCCAGCAGCCCCCTCGTGGCGGGAGGAGAGACCCAGTACTTC. Protein: CASSPLVAGGETQYF.

The J gene is TRBJ1-1, the V gene TRBV28; D not certain. The length of the CDR3 is 14 residues. Deletions cut 2 bases from V and 1 base from J, with 8 bases between. Per germline, CDR1 MDHEN and CDR2 SYDVKM. The CDR3 nucleotides read TGTGCCAGCAGTTTAGGAGTCCGGAACACTGAAGCTTTCTTT. Residues: CASSLGVRNTEAFF.

The V call is TRBV2, the J call TRBJ2-3, with TRBD2 matching 16 bases. There are 17 residues in the CDR3. The trim removed 5 bases at V and 1 base at J, leaving 3 bases unmatched. In germline, CDR1 is SNHLY, CDR2 FYNNEI. The CDR3 is CASSTGTSGRGTDTQYF. For the CDR3, the DNA is TGTGCCAGCAGTACCGGGACTAGCGGGAGGGGCACAGATACGCAGTATTTT.

This chain uses TRBV6-1 with TRBJ1-2, with D possibly being TRBD1 (6 bases). Germline values: CDR1 MNHNS, CDR2 SASEGT. This CDR3 is built from 13 residues. V lost 5 bases and J 3 bases, leaving 10 bases between the germline ends. CDR3 loop: CASSRTVDYGYTF. The CDR3 DNA is TGTGCCAGCAGTCGGACAGTAGACTATGGCTACACCTTC.

The rearrangement links TRBV21-1 to TRBJ2-1. TRBV21-1 represents a pseudogene. The CDR3 extends over 12 amino acids. The CDR3 DNA sequence: TGTGCCAGCAAGGTTACCTTCGGTGAGCAGTTCTTC. It specifies CASKVTFGEQFF.

As DNA, the CDR3 is TGCGCCAGCAGCCCCGCCCCTAGGGGCCCATACAATGAGCAGTTCTTC. It yields the protein CASSPAPRGPYNEQFF. This sequence joins TRBV4-3 and TRBJ2-1, with D possibly matching TRBD1 (5 bases). Germline-derived CDR1 and CDR2 are LGHNA and YSLEER. The V gene lost 4 bases and the J gene lost 4 bases, with 17 bases spanning the gap. The CDR3 loop spans 16 amino acids.